What follows is one T cell receptor beta chain and its context. Its antigen is not identified. TCRdb reprocessed the 5' RACE reads and reports one entry per CDR3 protein, with no DNA. The repertoire table contains approximately 380,000 distinct CDR3 sequences. This entry comes from a study of monozygotic twins with inflammatory bowel disease. Study-wide findings and caveats: Since immunosuppressive treatments differed, patient repertoires may have gained added variability.

Per donor, 2 to 3 ml of blood was collected and frozen. Germline V lookup: CDR1 KGHSH, CDR2 LQKENI. The CDR3 extends over 14 amino acids. Source material: blood. The TCR comes from a human donor with ulcerative colitis or Crohn's disease, or a healthy co-twin of an affected twin (not recorded which). The chain uses TRBV18 and TRBJ2-7; as DNA is missing, the TRBD1 call by TCRdb cannot be tested. This chain's CDR3 is CASSPGQGVYEQYF.